This T cell receptor beta chain is from a study of T cell repertoires and Cas9 in healthy adults (dated by TCRdb to the late 2010s). Notes on the research overall: Within the CD4 and CD8 compartments, SpCas9-reactive T cells were assessed for multi-effector potency, cytotoxicity and lineage determination. This study looked at whether people already carry T cell immunity to the Streptococcus pyogenes Cas9 nuclease (SpCas9), the enzyme used in CRISPR gene editing.

The junction shows trimming of 0 bases on V and 10 bases on J, and the gene matches do not reach 2 bases of it. CDR1 SGHNT and CDR2 YYREEE are derived from the germline V gene (reference sequence). The CDR3 holds 15 amino acids from the cysteine to the phenylalanine. Only the CDR3 DNA stays, 45 bases, in frame from base 1. Preparation of the library involved the immunoSEQ multiplex PCR assay. TCRdb holds this immuneACCESS table with in-frame rearrangements only. Some clones are missing; in checked studies, unresolved V genes explain under half, and the rest has no known cause. The sample records more than 20,000 clones, 85% to 95% of which are singletons. Clones ranked in the top ten supply approximately 0.77% of the sample. Study-level results and caveats: Proliferation and function of SpCas9-reactive effector T cells were reported to be mitigated in vitro by SpCas9-reactive regulatory T cells.

Comment on this clone: It has no known antigen specificity. No base quality values were provided; no much bigger clone lies one nucleotide off.

All of the donors in the study were healthy humans. The sample taken for sequencing was CD4+ effector T cells (CD127+, CD25-, CD137-, CD154-) from PBMCs; culture status not recorded. The V and J genes are TRBV5-4 and TRBJ2-1, with TRBD2 identical over 15 junction bases. This TCR was sampled from a human donor in good health. The nucleotide sequence is TGTGCCAGCAGCTTGGGTGGACTAGCGGGAGGGGAGCAGTTCTTC. Translated, it gives CASSLGGLAGGEQFF. With all but the CDR3 taken from the reference TRBV5-4 and TRBJ2-1 genes, the full variable domain is: ETGVTQSPTHLIKTRGQQVTLRCSSQSGHNTVSWYQQALGQGPQFIFQYYREEENGRGNFPPRFSGLQFPNYSSELNVNALELDDSALYLCASSLGGLAGGEQFFGPGTRLTVL.